Listed below are T cell receptor beta chains from one sample, sequenced in a study of blood T cell repertoires in COVID-19. Generated by immunoSEQ multiplex PCR, the TCRdb table keeps only in-frame clones and is missing some. The sample lists 310,000 or so clones; approximately 90% were seen once. Material: peripheral blood. The origin of the receptors is a woman in her 30s with COVID-19, enrolled during active disease. Each CDR3 is given with its conserved first and last residue. D genes are given only for firm matches. The size of a clone is reported for some rows only, either as once, few or many, or as a class for expanded clones.

CASTATGFQETQYF	TGTGCCAGCACCGCAACAGGGTTCCAAGAGACCCAGTACTTC	TRBJ2-5	14	TRBV6-5	-	-
CASSRDRVYGYTF	TGTGCCAGCAGCCGGGACAGGGTCTATGGCTACACCTTC	TRBJ1-2	13	TRBV7-9	-	TRBD1
CASSTPDRGTYGYTF	TGTGCCAGTAGTACCCCGGACAGGGGAACCTATGGCTACACCTTC	TRBJ1-2	15	TRBV19	-	TRBD1
CASSIRGQGAIFSYNEQFF	TGTGCCAGTAGTATTAGGGGACAGGGCGCAATCTTTTCTTACAATGAGCAGTTCTTC	TRBJ2-1	19	TRBV19	-	TRBD1
CASSLGADYGYTF	TGTGCCAGCAGCTTAGGGGCAGACTATGGCTACACCTTC	TRBJ1-2	13	TRBV7-3	-	-
CASSEATSGVYNEQFF	TGTGCCAGCAGTGAAGCGACTAGCGGGGTCTACAATGAGCAGTTCTTC	TRBJ2-1	16	TRBV2	-	TRBD2
CASSAEGTGGDYGYTF	TGTGCCAGCAGCGCCGAAGGGACAGGGGGCGACTATGGCTACACCTTC	TRBJ1-2	16	TRBV21-1	-	-
CASSQGYQGLPEAFF	TGTGCCAGCAGCCAAGGATACCAGGGGTTACCTGAAGCTTTCTTT	TRBJ1-1	15	TRBV4-2	-	-
CAWSLGTANTGELFF	TGTGCCTGGAGTCTCGGGACAGCGAACACCGGGGAGCTGTTTTTT	TRBJ2-2	15	TRBV30	once	TRBD1
CASSFTGPYYNEQFF	TGTGCCAGTAGCTTCACAGGGCCCTACTACAATGAGCAGTTCTTC	TRBJ2-1	15	TRBV19	-	-
CASSFFTVYNEQFF	TGTGCCAGCAGCTTTTTTACAGTTTACAATGAGCAGTTCTTC	TRBJ2-1	14	TRBV7-2	-	-
CASSFKGLEAFF	TGTGCCAGCAGCTTTAAAGGACTTGAAGCTTTCTTT	TRBJ1-1	12	TRBV7-2	-	-
CASSHLDRPYNEQFF	TGTGCCAGCAGCCACCTCGACAGGCCCTACAATGAGCAGTTCTTC	TRBJ2-1	15	TRBV14	-	-
CASSFGADQPQHF	TGTGCCAGCAGCTTCGGAGCCGATCAGCCCCAGCATTTT	TRBJ1-5	13	TRBV5-8	-	-
CSVVWTETYEQYF	TGCAGCGTTGTCTGGACAGAGACCTACGAGCAGTACTTC	TRBJ2-7	13	TRBV29-1	-	-
CASSESRMEAFF	TGCGCCAGCAGTGAGTCGAGGATGGAAGCTTTCTTT	TRBJ1-1	12	TRBV10-2	-	-
CASSMWGGGANVLTF	TGTGCCAGTAGTATGTGGGGAGGAGGGGCCAACGTCCTGACTTTC	TRBJ2-6	15	TRBV19	-	-
CASSSGRQPQHF	TGTGCCAGCAGTTCAGGGAGGCAGCCCCAGCATTTT	TRBJ1-5	12	TRBV2	-	-
CASRDPRSSYNEQFF	TGTGCCAGTAGAGATCCCCGGAGCTCCTACAATGAGCAGTTCTTC	TRBJ2-1	15	TRBV19	once	-
CASSESSGVNTEAFF	TGCGCCAGCAGTGAGTCGTCGGGGGTGAACACTGAAGCTTTCTTT	TRBJ1-1	15	TRBV10-2	-	-
CASRRTSGSPYNEQFF	TGCGCCAGCAGACGGACTAGCGGGAGTCCTTACAATGAGCAGTTCTTC	TRBJ2-1	16	TRBV5-1	-	TRBD2
CASSESQTATSFYGYTF	TGCGCCAGCAGTGAGTCCCAAACGGCGACTTCCTTCTATGGCTACACCTTC	TRBJ1-2	17	TRBV10-2	-	-
CASSSRDRANTEAFF	TGTGCCAGCAGCTCCCGGGACAGGGCGAACACTGAAGCTTTCTTT	TRBJ1-1	15	TRBV5-4	-	TRBD1
CASTSPSGGSYEQYF	TGTGCCAGCACCTCTCCTAGCGGTGGCTCCTACGAGCAGTACTTC	TRBJ2-7	15	TRBV6-5	-	TRBD2
CASSTSGGEKLFF	TGTGCCAGCAGCACCTCAGGGGGCGAAAAACTGTTTTTT	TRBJ1-4	13	TRBV5-5	-	TRBD1
CASSDPFFGVNTGELFF	TGCGCCAGCAGTGATCCCTTTTTCGGGGTTAACACCGGGGAGCTGTTTTTT	TRBJ2-2	17	TRBV10-2	few	-
CASSLTGPDQPQHF	TGTGCCAGCAGCCTGACAGGGCCGGATCAGCCCCAGCATTTT	TRBJ1-5	14	TRBV14	-	TRBD1
CASSVGGTDTQYF	TGTGCCAGCAGCGTCGGGGGCACAGATACGCAGTATTTT	TRBJ2-3	13	TRBV9	-	-
CASRGQSVYGYTF	TGTGCCAGTAGGGGACAGTCCGTATATGGCTACACCTTC	TRBJ1-2	13	TRBV19	-	TRBD1
CASSLGPGANVLTF	TGTGCCAGTAGTCTGGGGCCTGGGGCCAACGTCCTGACTTTC	TRBJ2-6	14	TRBV19	-	-
CASAGTSGGTDTQYF	TGTGCCAGCGCAGGTACTAGCGGAGGCACAGATACGCAGTATTTT	TRBJ2-3	15	TRBV18	-	TRBD2
CASSVAQGSYNEQFF	TGTGCCAGCAGCGTAGCCCAGGGATCCTACAATGAGCAGTTCTTC	TRBJ2-1	15	TRBV9	-	-
CASSTPGNEQFF	TGTGCCAGCAGTACTCCTGGTAATGAGCAGTTCTTC	TRBJ2-1	12	TRBV12-3/TRBV12-4	-	-
CASSQSRDSSYEQYF	TGCGCCAGCAGCCAATCCCGGGACAGCTCCTACGAGCAGTACTTC	TRBJ2-7	15	TRBV5-1	once	TRBD1
CSASSQETQYF	TGCAGTGCTAGTTCGCAAGAGACCCAGTACTTC	TRBJ2-5	11	TRBV20-1	once	-
CASSLRENEQFF	TGTGCCAGCAGTTTGCGGGAGAATGAGCAGTTCTTC	TRBJ2-1	12	TRBV6-2/TRBV6-3	once	TRBD2
CASSQETGTGSYEQYF	TGTGCCAGCAGCCAAGAAACCGGGACAGGGTCCTACGAGCAGTACTTC	TRBJ2-7	16	TRBV4-2	-	TRBD1
CASSMGASDTEAFF	TGTGCCAGTAGTATGGGAGCTTCGGACACTGAAGCTTTCTTT	TRBJ1-1	14	TRBV19	-	-
CASSLVAGVLYEQYF	TGTGCCAGCAGCTTAGTAGCGGGAGTGCTCTACGAGCAGTACTTC	TRBJ2-7	15	TRBV7-2	few	TRBD2